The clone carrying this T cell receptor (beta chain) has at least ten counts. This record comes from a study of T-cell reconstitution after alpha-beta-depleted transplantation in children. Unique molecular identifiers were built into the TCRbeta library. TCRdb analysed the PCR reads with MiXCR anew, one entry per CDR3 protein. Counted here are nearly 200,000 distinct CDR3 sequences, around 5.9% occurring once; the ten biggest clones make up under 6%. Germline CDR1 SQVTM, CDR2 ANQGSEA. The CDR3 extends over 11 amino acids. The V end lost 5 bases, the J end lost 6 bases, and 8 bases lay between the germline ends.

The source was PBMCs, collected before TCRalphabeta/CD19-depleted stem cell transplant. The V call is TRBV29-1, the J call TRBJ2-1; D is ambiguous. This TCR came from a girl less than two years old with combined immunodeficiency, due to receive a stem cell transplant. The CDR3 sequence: CSVSPVNEQFF. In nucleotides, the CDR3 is TGCAGCGTTAGTCCTGTCAATGAGCAGTTCTTC.